These T cell receptor beta chains were read from a single sample in a study of blood T cells in healthy people across ages. TCRdb analysed the 5' RACE reads with MiXCR anew, one entry per CDR3 protein. This sample has about a million distinct CDR3 sequences, with around two fifths found just once. The specimen was blood. The receptors originated from a young man in good health. Each CDR3 is given with its conserved first and last residue. A D gene is named only where the DNA matches it firmly. Part of the rows lack a size; the others show once, few, many or a class for expanded clones.

. TRBJ2-7 TRBV28 . TGTGCCAGCAGTGCCTTCGGGGACTACGAGCAGTACTTC CASSAFGDYEQYF
TRBD1 TRBJ1-2 TRBV25-1 . TGTGCCAGCAGTGAATATACGGTAGTCGGGACAGGGGATGGCTACACCTTC CASSEYTVVGTGDGYTF
. TRBJ1-5 TRBV21-1 . TGTGCCAGCAGCAAAGTGTTTACGGTTGATCAGCCCCAGCATTTT CASSKVFTVDQPQHF
TRBD1 TRBJ2-1 TRBV6-6 . TGTGCCAGCACCCTGGGGAAGACAGGGGGGGAAGAGACCCAGTTCTTC CASTLGKTGGEETQFF
TRBD2 TRBJ2-3 TRBV24-1 . TGTGCCACCAGTGATCCCGGGACTAGCGGGTCTTACACAGATACGCAGTATTTT CATSDPGTSGSYTDTQYF
TRBD1 TRBJ2-2 TRBV11-2 . TGTGCCAGCAGCTCCGGGACAGGAATGGACACCGGGGAGCTGTTTTTT CASSSGTGMDTGELFF
. TRBJ2-2 TRBV4-3 . TGCGCCAGCAGCCAAGATTTGGCCGGGGAGCTGTTTTTT CASSQDLAGELFF
. TRBJ1-5 TRBV20-1 . TGCAGTGCTAGAGATACGGGACACTCTAATCAGCCCCAGCATTTT CSARDTGHSNQPQHF
. TRBJ1-4 TRBV27 . TGTGCCAGCAGGGCCCCGGGCAGGAGGACTAATGAAAAACTGTTTTTT CASRAPGRRTNEKLFF
. TRBJ1-2 TRBV4-3 . TGCGCCAGCAGCCAAGAATGGACAGTGGGCTATGGCTACACCTTC CASSQEWTVGYGYTF
. TRBJ2-5 TRBV12-3/TRBV12-4 . TGTGCCAGCAGTGTCAGAGGACAAGAGACCCAGTACTTC CASSVRGQETQYF
TRBD1 TRBJ1-1 TRBV29-1 few TGCAGCGTTGGGACAGGGGGACCGAACACTGAAGCTTTCTTT CSVGTGGPNTEAFF
TRBD1 TRBJ2-1 TRBV7-2 . TGTGCCAGCAGCCAGCGGACAGGGGGCGTAGGGACCCAGTTCTTC CASSQRTGGVGTQFF
. TRBJ2-1 TRBV4-1 . TGCGCCAGCAGCCAAGAGCCCCAGTCCTACAATGAGCAGTTCTTC CASSQEPQSYNEQFF
. TRBJ1-3 TRBV27 . TGTGCCAGCAGTTTAAGGCGTACCTCTGGAAACACCATATATTTT CASSLRRTSGNTIYF
TRBD2 TRBJ2-1 TRBV5-1 few TGCGCCAGCAGCCCAATGACTAGCGGGGGGACTGAGCAGTTCTTC CASSPMTSGGTEQFF
. TRBJ2-5 TRBV14 few TGTGCCAGCAGCCTACTGGATGGGGGCCAAGAGACCCAGTACTTC CASSLLDGGQETQYF
. TRBJ2-1 TRBV7-2 . TGTGCCAGCAGCTTAGTACACAACTACGAGCAGTTCTTC CASSLVHNYEQFF
. TRBJ1-2 TRBV20-1 many TGCAGTGCTAGAATTTCGGACGGGTCCTATGGCTACACCTTC CSARISDGSYGYTF
. TRBJ1-5 TRBV4-3 . TGCGCCAGCAGCCCGTCGGGACGGGAAGATTATAGCAATCAGCCCCAGCATTTT CASSPSGREDYSNQPQHF
TRBD1 TRBJ1-2 TRBV25-1 . TGTGCCTCATACCAGGGACAGGGGGCTGATGGCTACACCTTC CASYQGQGADGYTF
. TRBJ2-3 TRBV7-3 . TGTGCCAGCAGCATTACCGGTTGGAGAAACACAGATACGCAGTATTTT CASSITGWRNTDTQYF
. TRBJ1-2 TRBV10-3 . TGTGCCATCAGGGAAACAGGGACCGGCGGATATGGCTACACCTTC CAIRETGTGGYGYTF
. TRBJ2-5 TRBV7-2 . TGTGCCAGCAGCGGAGTTTTGGGAGAGACCCAGTACTTC CASSGVLGETQYF
. TRBJ1-1 TRBV5-1 . TGCGCCAGCAGCTTGGCCTGGGATGGGGACACTGAAGCTTTCTTT CASSLAWDGDTEAFF
. TRBJ2-7 TRBV20-1 few TGCAGTGCTAGACCTAAAGACGGCTACGAGCAGTACTTC CSARPKDGYEQYF
. TRBJ2-2 TRBV7-2 . TGTGCCAGCAGCCCCCAAGGCTACTACACCGGGGAGCTGTTTTTT CASSPQGYYTGELFF
. TRBJ1-3 TRBV9 . TGTGCCAGCAGGGATTCTGGAAACACCATATATTTT CASRDSGNTIYF
. TRBJ1-2 TRBV25-1 few TGTGCCAGCAGTGAGACGGGTTGGGACCCTAACTATGGCTACACCTTC CASSETGWDPNYGYTF
TRBD2 TRBJ2-3 TRBV4-1 . TGCGCCAGTATTAACCTAGCGGGGGGAACAGATACGCAGTATTTT CASINLAGGTDTQYF
. TRBJ1-5 TRBV29-1 . TGCAGCGTTGAAGATGGCGGCTATAGCAATCAGCCCCAGCATTTT CSVEDGGYSNQPQHF
. TRBJ1-4 TRBV6-2/TRBV6-3 . TGTGCCAGCGGAAGGACAGTTGAGGAAAAACTGTTTTTT CASGRTVEEKLFF